Sequencing of this T cell receptor beta chain was carried out in a study of blood T cell repertoires in COVID-19. Overall study context: T cells, B-cell-depleted T cells, or PBMCs supplied cDNA or gDNA.

The V segment lost 3 bases and the J segment 7 bases; nucleotides outside the gene matches: 4. CDR3 length: 13 amino acids. Germline V CDR1 and CDR2: GTSNPN, SVGIG (reference sequence). TCRdb's copy holds only in-frame clones and misses some; the assay was immunoSEQ multiplex PCR. The sample includes 150,000 to 200,000 clones, about 86% of them seen just once. The chain employs TRBV30 and TRBJ1-2, with 11 bases matching TRBD1. The specimen was peripheral blood. The sequence was obtained from a man aged 60-69 years with acute or convalescent COVID-19. CDR3 bases: TGTGCCTGGAGCGGGACAGGGGGACGTGGCTACACCTTC. Translated, it gives CAWSGTGGRGYTF.